What follows is one T cell receptor beta chain and its context. Read sequence stops 3 residues before the CDR3 end, and the germline J gene provides the missing end. This sample was taken from a study of T cell clonality in common variable immunodeficiency. The table came from immunoSEQ multiplex PCR; TCRdb's copy has only in-frame clones and leaves some out. In total the sample includes over 55,000 clones, none of them seen once. The CDR3 runs to 17 residues. Germline CDR1 is KGHSH and CDR2 is LQKENI. The specimen was peripheral blood mononuclear cells. This chain uses TRBV18 with TRBJ1-2, with 11 bases that match TRBD1. This receptor was identified in a person aged 18 to 75 in good health. The CDR3 bases that were read are TGTGCCAGCTCACTAACCGGGACAGGGGGACTCTCCTACGAC. Translation: CASSLTGTGGLSYD. The whole CDR3 reads CASSLTGTGGLSYDYTF.